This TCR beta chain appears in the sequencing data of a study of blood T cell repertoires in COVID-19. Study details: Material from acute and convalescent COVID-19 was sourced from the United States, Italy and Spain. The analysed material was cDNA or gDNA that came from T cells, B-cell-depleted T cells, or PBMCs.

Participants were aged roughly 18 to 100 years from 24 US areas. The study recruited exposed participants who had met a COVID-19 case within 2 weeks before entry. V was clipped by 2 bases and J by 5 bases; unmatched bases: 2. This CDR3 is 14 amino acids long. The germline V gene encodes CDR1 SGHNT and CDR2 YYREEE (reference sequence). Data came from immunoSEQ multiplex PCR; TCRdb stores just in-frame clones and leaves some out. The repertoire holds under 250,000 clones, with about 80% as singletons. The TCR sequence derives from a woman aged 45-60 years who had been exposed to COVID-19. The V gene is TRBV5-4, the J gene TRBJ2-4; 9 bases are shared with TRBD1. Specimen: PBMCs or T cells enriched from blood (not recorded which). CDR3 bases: TGTGCCAGCAGCTTCACAGGGGGCGAAAACATTCAGTACTTC. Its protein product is CASSFTGGENIQYF.